This T cell receptor beta chain was profiled in a study of early T cells in non-severe SARS-CoV-2 infection (dated by TCRdb to about 2021). About the investigation overall: Because TCR sequencing was done on bulk RNA from unsorted whole blood, the alpha and beta chains could not be paired. Here is what the overall study found, with its caveats: VDJdb matching was skewed toward anti-spike CD8 responses and likely underestimated virus-specific expansions by missing private and CD4 specificities.

This clonotype came up many times. The antigen it recognizes is unknown. No much larger clone exists at a distance of one base, and base qualities are not known. From the cysteine through the phenylalanine, the CDR3 covers 19 amino acids. The read is trimmed to its CDR3 DNA, 57 bases read in frame from base 1. Based on the germline V gene, the CDR1 and CDR2 sequences are SGHVS and FNYEAQ. Germline trimming: 2 bases from V, 0 bases from J; junction bases outside gene matches: 13. To prepare the library, 5' RACE was applied. Sequencing instrument: NextSeq 500. To correct for sequencing error and PCR bias, the TCR library protocol tagged individual cDNA molecules with unique molecular identifiers. Both TCR alpha and beta chains were sequenced, and tight co-correlation was observed between alpha and beta sequence abundances in each sample. As for how the authors treated the data: Decombinator V4 was used to perform V gene, J gene and CDR3 annotation of TCR sequences. TCRs were defined as expanded if a significant change between any two time points was detected under a Poisson model with p below 0.0001. TCR abundances were normalised to the total number of TCRs sequenced per sample and expressed as counts per million. TRAV1-2 paired with TRAJ12, TRAJ20 or TRAJ33 defined MAIT TCRs, while TRAV10 paired with TRAJ18 defined iNKT TCRs. VDJdb, accessed on 1 November 2021, was searched for TCRs annotated for CMV, EBV and SARS-CoV-2, and TCRs annotated for more than one antigen were excluded. Using fastp at Q25 and MiXCR, TCRdb reprocessed the public reads and kept productive beta chains. Rows are combined by CDR3 protein, so each entry shows the most common genes and DNA. TCRdb, not the original authors, processed these V and J calls. The sample table shows around 71,000 distinct CDR3 sequences, and 9% to 10% are seen once. The ten largest clones add up to 15% of the sample.

The study was a case-control design nested within a healthcare worker cohort in London, UK, with weekly nasopharyngeal swab PCR tests and blood sampling. Healthcare workers were recruited during the week of the UK lockdown, between 23 and 31 March 2020, and followed weekly for up to about 15 weeks. This specimen consisted of whole blood, obtained at baseline. The rearrangement joined TRBV7-6 to TRBJ1-3; TRBD1 fits 7 bases in the junction. The TCR originated in an adult who was a healthcare worker with PCR-confirmed SARS-CoV-2 infection or an uninfected control (not recorded which). Read as DNA, the sequence is TGTGCCAGCAGCTTAAACCTTCCAGACAGGGTTTCCTCTGGAAACACCATATATTTT. It translates to CASSLNLPDRVSSGNTIYF.